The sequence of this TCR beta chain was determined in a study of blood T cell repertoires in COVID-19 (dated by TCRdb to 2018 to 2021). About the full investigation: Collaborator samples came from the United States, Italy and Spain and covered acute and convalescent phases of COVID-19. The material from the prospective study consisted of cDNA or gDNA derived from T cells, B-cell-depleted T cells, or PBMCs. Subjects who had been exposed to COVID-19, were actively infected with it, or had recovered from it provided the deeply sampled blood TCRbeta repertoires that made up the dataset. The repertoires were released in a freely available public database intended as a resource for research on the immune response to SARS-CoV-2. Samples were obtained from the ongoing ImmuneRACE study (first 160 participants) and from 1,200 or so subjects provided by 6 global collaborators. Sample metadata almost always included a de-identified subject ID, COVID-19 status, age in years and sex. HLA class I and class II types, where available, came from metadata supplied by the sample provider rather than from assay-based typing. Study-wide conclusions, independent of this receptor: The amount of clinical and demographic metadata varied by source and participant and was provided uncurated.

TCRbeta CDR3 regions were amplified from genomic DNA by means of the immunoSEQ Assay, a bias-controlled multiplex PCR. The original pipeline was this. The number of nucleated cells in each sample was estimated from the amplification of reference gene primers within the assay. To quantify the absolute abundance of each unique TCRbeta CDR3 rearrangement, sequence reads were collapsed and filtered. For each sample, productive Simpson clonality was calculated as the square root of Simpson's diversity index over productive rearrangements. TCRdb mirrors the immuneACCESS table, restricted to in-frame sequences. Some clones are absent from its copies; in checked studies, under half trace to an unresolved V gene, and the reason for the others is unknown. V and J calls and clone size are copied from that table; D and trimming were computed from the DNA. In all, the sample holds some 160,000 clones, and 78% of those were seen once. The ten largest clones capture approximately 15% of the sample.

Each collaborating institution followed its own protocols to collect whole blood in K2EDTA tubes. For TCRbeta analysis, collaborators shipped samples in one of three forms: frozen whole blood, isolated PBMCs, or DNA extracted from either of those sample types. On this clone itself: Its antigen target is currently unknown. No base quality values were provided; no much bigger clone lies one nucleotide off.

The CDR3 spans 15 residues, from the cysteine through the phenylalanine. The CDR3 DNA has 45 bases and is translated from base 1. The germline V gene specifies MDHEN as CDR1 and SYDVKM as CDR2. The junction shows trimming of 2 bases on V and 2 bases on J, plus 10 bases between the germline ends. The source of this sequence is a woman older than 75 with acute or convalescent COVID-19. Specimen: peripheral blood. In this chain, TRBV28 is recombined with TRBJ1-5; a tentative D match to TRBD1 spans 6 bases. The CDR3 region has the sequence CASSLGGAGNQPQHF. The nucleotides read TGTGCCAGCAGTTTAGGGGGCGCGGGCAATCAGCCCCAGCATTTT.